The present T cell receptor (beta chain) was sequenced within a study of blood T cell repertoires in COVID-19. Study-wide background: Sites in the United States, Italy and Spain provided acute and convalescent COVID-19 samples. T cells, B-cell-depleted T cells, or PBMCs supplied cDNA or gDNA.

In the authors' methods: Estimation of nucleated cell counts was performed using reference gene primer amplification. Sequenced by immunoSEQ multiplex PCR; TCRdb stores in-frame clones only, minus some. V and J calls and clone size are those listed in that table; D and trimming were worked out from the DNA. The table has a few hundred thousand clones, approximately 82% seen once; the top ten hold 2% to 2.5%. This clone showed up just a few times. Germline V gives CDR1 SGHNT, CDR2 YENEEA. The CDR3 extends over 15 amino acids. V was pared by 5 bases and J by 9 bases, with 23 bases between. This receptor was obtained from a man aged 35 to 55 who had recovered from COVID-19. The chain couples TRBV11-3 to TRBJ2-7; a weak D match, TRBD1 (6 bases). The source material was peripheral blood. CDR3 region: CASSPGSQGHTGQYF. The CDR3 DNA follows: TGTGCCAGCAGCCCCGGATCGCAGGGGCATACGGGGCAGTACTTC.